One sample yielded the 5 T cell receptor beta chains listed below, sequenced in a study of control samples from healthy donors and cancer patients. TCRdb's table, derived via immunoSEQ multiplex PCR, lists solely in-frame clones and lacks some. The table has some 87,000 clones, approximately 80% seen once; the top ten hold 11%. Material for sequencing was PBMCs. The receptors come from a man in his 60s with head and neck cancer.

V gene TRBV3-1 (or the pseudogene TRBV3-2) combines with J gene TRBJ1-4; no definite D call. The CDR3 extends over 13 amino acids. Trimming removed 1 base from V and 2 bases from J, with 2 bases in between. Germline CDR1 LGHDT, CDR2 YNNKEL (reference sequence). The CDR3 coding sequence is TGTGCCAGCAGCCAAGGGACTAATGAAAAACTGTTTTTT. This sequence encodes CASSQGTNEKLFF.

CDR3 sequence: CASSISPRTGQYQPQHF. The CDR3 coding sequence is TGTGCCAGTAGTATTTCCCCCCGGACAGGGCAGTATCAGCCCCAGCATTTT. The chain joins TRBV19 to TRBJ1-5, with 8 bases lining up with TRBD1. With V trimmed by 3 bases and J by 5 bases, 12 bases remained unmatched. The CDR3 extends over 17 amino acids. Germline values: CDR1 LNHDA, CDR2 SQIVND (reference sequence).

The gene calls are TRBV19 and TRBJ1-2; D uncertain. Trimming removed 5 bases at V and 4 bases at J, with 17 bases between. This CDR3 has 15 residues. Germline V gene data show CDR1 as LNHDA and CDR2 as SQIVND (reference sequence). The CDR3 loop reads CASSPDGVNPYGYTF. CDR3 nucleotide sequence: TGTGCCAGTAGTCCGGACGGTGTTAATCCCTATGGCTACACCTTC.

This clone has a single count. This sequence joins TRBV14 and TRBJ2-5, with 9 bases lining up with TRBD1. The trim removed 0 bases at V and 5 bases at J, leaving 16 bases unmatched. Germline CDR1 is SGHDN and CDR2 is FVKESK. The CDR3 runs to 19 residues. In nucleotides, the CDR3 is TGTGCCAGCAGCCAAGATTGGGGGGCCCGGGACAGGGAGGAGGAGACCCAGTACTTC. It specifies CASSQDWGARDREEETQYF.

This clone showed up just a few times. The rearrangement joins TRBV27 to TRBJ1-1, with D possibly TRBD1 on 6 matching bases. V gave up 7 bases and J gave up 0 bases, with 18 bases separating them. CDR1 MNHEY and CDR2 SMNVEV come from the germline V gene (reference sequence). The CDR3 has 16 residues. CDR3 residues: CASIPGGATLNTEAFF. The CDR3 DNA sequence: TGTGCCAGCATCCCGGGGGGGGCCACTCTGAACACTGAAGCTTTCTTT.